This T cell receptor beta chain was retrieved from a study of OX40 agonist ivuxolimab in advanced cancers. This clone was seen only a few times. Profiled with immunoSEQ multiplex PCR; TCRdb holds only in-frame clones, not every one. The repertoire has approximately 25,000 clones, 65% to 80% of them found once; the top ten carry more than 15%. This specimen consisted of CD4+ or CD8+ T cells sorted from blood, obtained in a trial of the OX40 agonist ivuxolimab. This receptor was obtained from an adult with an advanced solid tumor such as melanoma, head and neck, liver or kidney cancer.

The CDR3 DNA is TGTGCCAGCAGTACACATCAGGGAGTTAGTTCACCCCTCCACTTT. Translation gives CASSTHQGVSSPLHF. V is TRBV6-5 and J is TRBJ1-6, with D possibly matching TRBD1 (5 bases). This CDR3 has 15 amino acids. V was pared by 5 bases and J by 9 bases, with 17 bases between. Germline V CDR1 and CDR2: MNHEY, SVGAGI.